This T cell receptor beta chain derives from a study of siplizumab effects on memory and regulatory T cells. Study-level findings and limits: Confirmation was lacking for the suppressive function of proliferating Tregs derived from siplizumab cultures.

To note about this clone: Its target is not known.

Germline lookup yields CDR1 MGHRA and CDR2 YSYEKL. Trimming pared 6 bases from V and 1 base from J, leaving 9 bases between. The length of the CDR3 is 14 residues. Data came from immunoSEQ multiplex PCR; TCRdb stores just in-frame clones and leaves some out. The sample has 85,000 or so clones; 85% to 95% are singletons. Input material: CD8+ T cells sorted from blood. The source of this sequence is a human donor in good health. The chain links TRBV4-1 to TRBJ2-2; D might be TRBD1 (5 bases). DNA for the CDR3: TGCGCCAGCAGTTTAGGACAGAACACCGGGGAGCTGTTTTTT. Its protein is CASSLGQNTGELFF.